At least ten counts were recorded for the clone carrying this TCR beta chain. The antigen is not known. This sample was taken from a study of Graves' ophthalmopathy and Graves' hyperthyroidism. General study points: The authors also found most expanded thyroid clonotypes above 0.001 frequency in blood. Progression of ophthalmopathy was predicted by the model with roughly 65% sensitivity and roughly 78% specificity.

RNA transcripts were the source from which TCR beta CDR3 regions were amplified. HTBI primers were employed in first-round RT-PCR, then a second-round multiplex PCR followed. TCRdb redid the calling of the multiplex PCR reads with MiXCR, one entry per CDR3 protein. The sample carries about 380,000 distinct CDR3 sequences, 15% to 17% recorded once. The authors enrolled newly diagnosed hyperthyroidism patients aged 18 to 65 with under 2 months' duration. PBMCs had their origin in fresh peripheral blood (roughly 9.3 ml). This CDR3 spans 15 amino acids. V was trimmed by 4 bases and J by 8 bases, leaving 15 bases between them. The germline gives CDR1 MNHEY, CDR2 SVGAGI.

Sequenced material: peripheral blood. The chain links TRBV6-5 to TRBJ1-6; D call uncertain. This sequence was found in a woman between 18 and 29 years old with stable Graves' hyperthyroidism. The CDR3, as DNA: TGTGCCAGCAGTTTAACAGCGATGAACGATTCACCCCTCCACTTT. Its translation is CASSLTAMNDSPLHF.